This entry describes one T cell receptor beta chain. Its antigen remains unknown. This record comes from a study of T cell responses to AZD1222 COVID-19 vaccine. Regarding the study as a whole: Possibly, clonal diversity was underestimated; donors were largely white British and included more females.

Clones were read by immunoSEQ multiplex PCR, and TCRdb kept only the in-frame ones, dropping some. The sample contains 200,000 to 250,000 clones, more than 85% of which appear only once. CDR1 and CDR2 from the germline V gene are GTSNPN and SVGIG (reference sequence). V shed 6 bases, J shed 0 bases, and the junction held 7 bases outside the gene matches. The CDR3 covers 15 residues. This chain joins TRBV30 and TRBJ1-5, with TRBD1 matching 8 bases. The specimen was peripheral blood, collected on day 0 of MenACWY control vaccination. This sequence was found in an adult in good health. The CDR3 DNA is TGTGCCTGTTCAGGGGGCACCGCTAGCAATCAGCCCCAGCATTTT. Translated, it gives CACSGGTASNQPQHF.